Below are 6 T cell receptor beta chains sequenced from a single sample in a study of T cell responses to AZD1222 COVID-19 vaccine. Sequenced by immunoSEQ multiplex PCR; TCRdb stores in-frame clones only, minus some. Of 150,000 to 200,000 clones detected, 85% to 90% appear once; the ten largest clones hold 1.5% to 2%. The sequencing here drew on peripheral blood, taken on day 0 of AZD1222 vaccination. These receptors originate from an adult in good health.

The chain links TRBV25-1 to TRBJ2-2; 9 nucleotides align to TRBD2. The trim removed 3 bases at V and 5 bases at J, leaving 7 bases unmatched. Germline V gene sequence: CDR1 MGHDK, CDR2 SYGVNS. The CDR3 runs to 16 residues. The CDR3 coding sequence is TGTGCCAGCAGTGAGCCTGCGGGGGGGCCAACCGGGGAGCTGTTTTTT. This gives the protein CASSEPAGGPTGELFF.

The CDR3 sequence: CSGGTGVNTGELFF. In nucleotides, the CDR3 is TGCAGCGGTGGGACAGGGGTAAATACCGGGGAGCTGTTTTTT. The V call is TRBV29-1, the J call TRBJ2-2; 10 bases line up with TRBD1. Per germline, CDR1 SQVTM and CDR2 ANQGSEA. CDR3 length equals 14 residues. V lost 7 bases to trimming and J lost 5 bases; unmatched junction nucleotides: 7.

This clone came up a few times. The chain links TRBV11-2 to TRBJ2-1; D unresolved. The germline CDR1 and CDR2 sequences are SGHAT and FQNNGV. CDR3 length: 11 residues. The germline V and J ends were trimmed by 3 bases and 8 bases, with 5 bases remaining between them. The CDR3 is CASSFSYEQFF. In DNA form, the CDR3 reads TGTGCCAGCAGCTTTAGCTATGAGCAGTTCTTC.

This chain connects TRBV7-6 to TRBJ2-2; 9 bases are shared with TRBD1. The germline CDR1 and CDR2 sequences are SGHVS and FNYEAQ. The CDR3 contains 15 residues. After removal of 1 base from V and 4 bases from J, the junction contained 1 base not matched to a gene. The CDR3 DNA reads TGTGCCAGCAGCTTAGGGACAGGGGTCACCGGGGAGCTGTTTTTT. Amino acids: CASSLGTGVTGELFF.

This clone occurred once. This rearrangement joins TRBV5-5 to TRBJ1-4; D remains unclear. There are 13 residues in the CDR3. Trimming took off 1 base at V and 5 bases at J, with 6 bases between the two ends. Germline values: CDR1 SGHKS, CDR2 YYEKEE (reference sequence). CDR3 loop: CASSLSLNEKLFF. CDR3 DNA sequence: TGTGCCAGCAGCTTGTCGTTGAATGAAAAACTGTTTTTT.

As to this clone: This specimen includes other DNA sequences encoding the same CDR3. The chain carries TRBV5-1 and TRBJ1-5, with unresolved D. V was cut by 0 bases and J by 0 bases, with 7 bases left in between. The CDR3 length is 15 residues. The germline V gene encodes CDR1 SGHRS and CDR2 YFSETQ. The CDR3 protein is CASSLDGYSNQPQHF. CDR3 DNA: TGCGCCAGCAGCTTGGACGGGTATAGCAATCAGCCCCAGCATTTT.